The clone carrying this T cell receptor (beta chain) appeared a single time. The antigen is undetermined. These data come from a study of OX40 agonist ivuxolimab in advanced cancers. In the study overall: Every 2 weeks, patients got intravenous ivuxolimab at one of six dose levels (0.01-10 mg/kg).

General observations from the study: Among T cells, CD8+ cells averaged more expanded clones than CD4+ cells.

Germline CDR1 MGHRA, CDR2 YSYEKL. J lost 7 bases, V lost 3 bases, and 5 bases had no gene match. This CDR3 contains 14 residues. TCRdb's table, derived via immunoSEQ multiplex PCR, lists solely in-frame clones and lacks some. The table records about 96,000 clones, 90% of them present only once. The receptor was isolated from an adult with an advanced solid tumor such as melanoma, head and neck, liver or kidney cancer. The rearrangement links TRBV4-1 to TRBJ2-2; the match to TRBD1 covers 7 bases. The source was CD4+ or CD8+ T cells sorted from blood, collected in a trial of the OX40 agonist ivuxolimab. CDR3 protein: CASSQPTGVGELFF. DNA for the CDR3: TGCGCCAGCAGCCAGCCCACAGGGGTCGGGGAGCTGTTTTTT.